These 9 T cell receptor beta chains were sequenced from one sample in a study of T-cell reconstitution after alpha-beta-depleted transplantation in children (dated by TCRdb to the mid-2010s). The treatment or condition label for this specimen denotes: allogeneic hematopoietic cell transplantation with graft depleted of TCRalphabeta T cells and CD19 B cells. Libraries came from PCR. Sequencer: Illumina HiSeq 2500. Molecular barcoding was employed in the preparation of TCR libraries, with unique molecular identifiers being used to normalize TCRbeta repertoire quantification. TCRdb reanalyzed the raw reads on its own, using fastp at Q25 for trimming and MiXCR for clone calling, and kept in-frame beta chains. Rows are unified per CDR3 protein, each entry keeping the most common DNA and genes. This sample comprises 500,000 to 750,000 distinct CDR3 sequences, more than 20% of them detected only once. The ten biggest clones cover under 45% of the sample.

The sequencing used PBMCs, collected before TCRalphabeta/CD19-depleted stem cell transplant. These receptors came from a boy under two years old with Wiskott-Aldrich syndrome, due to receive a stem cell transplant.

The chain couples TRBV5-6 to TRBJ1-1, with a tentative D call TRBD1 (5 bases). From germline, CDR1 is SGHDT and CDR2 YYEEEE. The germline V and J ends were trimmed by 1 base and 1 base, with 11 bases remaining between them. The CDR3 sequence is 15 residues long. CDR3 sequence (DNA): TGTGCCAGCAGCTTGATTGGCAGGGAGAACACTGAAGCTTTCTTT. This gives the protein CASSLIGRENTEAFF.

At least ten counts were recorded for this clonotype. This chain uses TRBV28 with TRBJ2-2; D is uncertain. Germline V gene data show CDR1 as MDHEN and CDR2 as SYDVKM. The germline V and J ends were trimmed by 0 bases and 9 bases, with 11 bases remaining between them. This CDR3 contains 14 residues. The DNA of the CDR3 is TGTGCCAGCAGTTTATGGGGCTCCGTCCGGGAGCTGTTTTTT. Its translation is CASSLWGSVRELFF.

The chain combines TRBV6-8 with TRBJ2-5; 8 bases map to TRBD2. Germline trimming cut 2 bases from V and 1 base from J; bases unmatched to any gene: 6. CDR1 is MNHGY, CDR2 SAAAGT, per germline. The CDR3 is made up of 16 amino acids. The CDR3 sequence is CASSYERERVQETQYF. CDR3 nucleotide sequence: TGTGCCAGCAGTTACGAGCGGGAGAGGGTCCAAGAGACCCAGTACTTC.

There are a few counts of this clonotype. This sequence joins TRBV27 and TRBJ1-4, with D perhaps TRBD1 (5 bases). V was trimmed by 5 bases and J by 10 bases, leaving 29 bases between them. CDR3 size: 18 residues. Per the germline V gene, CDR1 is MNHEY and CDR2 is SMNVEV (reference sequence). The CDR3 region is CASSETGTQLTRGVKLFF. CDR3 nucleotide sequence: TGTGCCAGCAGTGAAACCGGGACGCAATTAACCCGGGGTGTAAAACTGTTTTTT.

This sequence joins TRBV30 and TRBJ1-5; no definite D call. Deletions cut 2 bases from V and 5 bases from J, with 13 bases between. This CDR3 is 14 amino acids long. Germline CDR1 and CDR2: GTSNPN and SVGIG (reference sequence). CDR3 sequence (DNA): TGTGCCTGGAGTAAGGTACAGAGGGATCAGCCCCAGCATTTT. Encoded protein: CAWSKVQRDQPQHF.

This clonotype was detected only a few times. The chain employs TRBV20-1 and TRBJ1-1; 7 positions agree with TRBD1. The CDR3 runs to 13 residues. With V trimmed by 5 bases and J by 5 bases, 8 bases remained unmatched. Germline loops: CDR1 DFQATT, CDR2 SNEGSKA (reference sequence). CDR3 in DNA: TGCAGTGCTCCGACAGGGCGCAAAACTGAAGCTTTCTTT. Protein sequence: CSAPTGRKTEAFF.

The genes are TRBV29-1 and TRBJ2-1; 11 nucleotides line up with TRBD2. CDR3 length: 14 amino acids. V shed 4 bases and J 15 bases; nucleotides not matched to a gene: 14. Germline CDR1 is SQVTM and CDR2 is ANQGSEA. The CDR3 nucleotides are TGCAGCGTTGCCCCCAAGGTTAGCGGGAGGGCCCCGTTCTTC. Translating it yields CSVAPKVSGRAPFF.

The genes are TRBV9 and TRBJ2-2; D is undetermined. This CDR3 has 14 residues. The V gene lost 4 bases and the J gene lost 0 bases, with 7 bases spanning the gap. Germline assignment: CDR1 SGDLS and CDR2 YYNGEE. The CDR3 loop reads CASSPTPNTGELFF. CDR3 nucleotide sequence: TGTGCCAGCAGCCCTACCCCGAACACCGGGGAGCTGTTTTTT.

CDR3 nucleotide sequence: TGTGCCAGCAGTGAAGCCCGGGACGGAGAACTCTTTAGCAATCAGCCCCAGCATTTT. Translated, it gives CASSEARDGELFSNQPQHF. V is TRBV6-1 and J is TRBJ1-5; a possible D gene is TRBD1 (5 bases). With 0 bases removed from V and 0 bases from J, the gap between germline ends came to 18 bases. The CDR3 runs to 19 residues. Germline values: CDR1 MNHNS, CDR2 SASEGT.